The rows below give T cell receptor beta chains drawn from one sample of a study of T cell responses to AZD1222 COVID-19 vaccine. Only in-frame clones appear in the TCRdb table, and some are missing; sequencing was by immunoSEQ multiplex PCR. The data hold about 110,000 clones, with approximately 90% observed a single time. This sample comprised peripheral blood, obtained on day 0 of AZD1222 vaccination. The receptors come from an adult in good health. The CDR3 runs from the conserved cysteine through the conserved F or W. Fields, in order: D gene, J gene, clone size, V gene, CDR3 DNA, CDR3 protein. A D gene is named only where the DNA matches it firmly. Not every row has a clone size; where given, it reads once, few, many or a size class.

NA TRBJ1-1 NA TRBV28 TGTGCCAGCAGTTACACTGAAGCTTTCTTT CASSYTEAFF
NA TRBJ1-2 NA TRBV7-2 TGTGCCAGCAGCTTAGCACAAACCTCTGGCTACACCTTC CASSLAQTSGYTF
NA TRBJ1-2 few TRBV6-2/TRBV6-3 TGTGCCAGCAGTTACAATCGTGGCTACACCTTC CASSYNRGYTF
NA TRBJ1-4 NA TRBV5-4 TGTGCCAGCAGCTCTCGAGGCCGTGCCGCAACTAATGAAAAACTGTTTTTT CASSSRGRAATNEKLFF
NA TRBJ1-1 NA TRBV19 TGTGCCAGTAAGGCCTTGGGGGGAACTGAAGCTTTCTTT CASKALGGTEAFF
NA TRBJ2-3 NA TRBV7-2 TGTGCCAGCAGCTTATTGGGAAGCACAGATACGCAGTATTTT CASSLLGSTDTQYF
NA TRBJ2-1 once TRBV12-3/TRBV12-4 TGTGCCAGCAGTACTAACTACAATGAGCAGTTCTTC CASSTNYNEQFF
NA TRBJ2-5 NA TRBV9 TGTGCCAGCAGCGTAGTAGGGTTCGGAGAGACCCAGTACTTC CASSVVGFGETQYF
NA TRBJ2-6 NA TRBV12-3/TRBV12-4 TGTGCCAGCATGGCCTCTGGGGCCAACGTCCTGACTTTC CASMASGANVLTF
NA TRBJ1-1 NA TRBV14 TGTGCCAGCAGCCCCCAACGGGCCTTAATTTTGAACACTGAAGCTTTCTTT CASSPQRALILNTEAFF
NA TRBJ1-6 NA TRBV5-8 TGTGCCAGCGGCGAAACACCCCTCCACTTT CASGETPLHF
TRBD1 TRBJ2-3 NA TRBV5-4 TGTGCCAGCAGCTTCACAGGGGTTACAGATACGCAGTATTTT CASSFTGVTDTQYF
TRBD1 TRBJ2-1 NA TRBV13 TGTGCCAGCAGCCCAGCCGGGACAGCAGCTTACAATGAGCAGTTCTTC CASSPAGTAAYNEQFF
NA TRBJ1-1 once TRBV18 TGTGCCAGCTCAGAATCCTTTGGGGCCTTAACGAACACTGAAGCTTTCTTT CASSESFGALTNTEAFF
NA TRBJ2-2 NA TRBV11-1 TGTGCCAGCAGCCCCCGACAGGCCGGGGAGCTGTTTTTT CASSPRQAGELFF
NA TRBJ1-4 NA TRBV6-1 TGTGCCAGCAACGACCCGGCGGCAGATGAAAAACTGTTTTTT CASNDPAADEKLFF
NA TRBJ1-2 once TRBV28 TGTGCCAGCAGAGTAGGCCCCCGCTATGGCTACACCTTC CASRVGPRYGYTF
NA TRBJ2-1 NA TRBV28 TGTGCCAGCAGTTCTACGAGACAGGCAAACAATGAGCAGTTCTTC CASSSTRQANNEQFF
NA TRBJ2-5 NA TRBV18 TGTGCCAGCTCACCATCAGAGGGCGGAGAGACCCAGTACTTC CASSPSEGGETQYF
NA TRBJ2-5 NA TRBV19 TGTGCCAGTAGTACCGGGACAACGGGGACCCAGTACTTC CASSTGTTGTQYF
NA TRBJ1-1 few TRBV20-1 TGCAGTGCTAGCGGGGGGTTGGAAGCTTTCTTT CSASGGLEAFF
TRBD1 TRBJ1-1 NA TRBV6-1 TGTGCCAGCAGTCAAGATTTACAGGGGTACGGTTTCTTT CASSQDLQGYGFF
NA TRBJ2-2 once TRBV18 TGTGCCAGCTTGACCGGGACGGACGGCACCGGGGAGCTGTTTTTT CASLTGTDGTGELFF
NA TRBJ1-2 NA TRBV2 TGTGCCAGCACTCAGGGATCCTATGGCTACACCTTC CASTQGSYGYTF
NA TRBJ2-1 NA TRBV20-1 TGCAGTGCTAGTTTTGGACAGTTCTCCTACAATGAGCAGTTCTTC CSASFGQFSYNEQFF
TRBD2 TRBJ2-1 NA TRBV6-2/TRBV6-3 TGTGCCAGCAGTTATCCTACTAGCGGGGGCCAGAGCTCCTACAATGAGCAGTTCTTC CASSYPTSGGQSSYNEQFF
NA TRBJ1-1 NA TRBV4-1 TGCGCCAGCAGCCAAGAAGGCAGGGGTGGCACTGAAGCTTTCTTT CASSQEGRGGTEAFF
TRBD1 TRBJ1-4 NA TRBV19 TGTGCCAGTAGTATAGTGGGACAGGTAGGGGAAAAACTGTTTTTT CASSIVGQVGEKLFF
NA TRBJ1-2 NA TRBV5-4 TGTGCCAGCAGCTTGACTCTGTCAGCTAACTATGGCTACACCTTC CASSLTLSANYGYTF
NA TRBJ2-5 NA TRBV28 TGTGCCAGCAGGCCCCCTTCTGAGGCAGAGACCCAGTACTTC CASRPPSEAETQYF
NA TRBJ1-3 NA TRBV2 TGTGCCAGCAGTACCACGAAGCTCTCTGGAAACACCATATATTTT CASSTTKLSGNTIYF
NA TRBJ1-3 few TRBV9 TGTGCCAGCAGCGTAGAAGGGGCTGGAAACACCATATATTTT CASSVEGAGNTIYF
NA TRBJ1-1 NA TRBV7-2 TGTGCCAGCAGCTTAGCGGTGAGGACATCGTTT CASSLAVRTSF
NA TRBJ1-1 few TRBV19 TGTGCCAGTAGTAGAATGAACACTGAAGCTTTCTTT CASSRMNTEAFF
TRBD1 TRBJ2-1 NA TRBV6-5 TGTGCCAGCAAACAACCCGGGACAGGGTACACTGAGCAGTTCTTC CASKQPGTGYTEQFF
NA TRBJ2-1 NA TRBV12-3/TRBV12-4 TGTGCCAGCAGTTTAGACTCCTTTAATGAGCAGTTCTTC CASSLDSFNEQFF
TRBD1 TRBJ1-3 few TRBV3-1/TRBV3-2 TGTGCCAGCAGCCAAGAGGGGGACAGCACCTACTACTACTCTGGAAACACCATATATTTT CASSQEGDSTYYYSGNTIYF
NA TRBJ1-5 NA TRBV27 TGTGCCAGCAGTCCCCGGGCAAATTCGAAGCAGCCCCAGCATTTT CASSPRANSKQPQHF
TRBD1 TRBJ2-7 NA TRBV20-1 TGCAGTGCGGCACAGGGGAACGAGCAGTACTTC CSAAQGNEQYF
NA TRBJ2-3 NA TRBV6-2/TRBV6-3 TGTGCCAGTAGCCTCGGGGGCAGGGAAACAGATACGCAGTATTTT CASSLGGRETDTQYF
NA TRBJ1-3 few TRBV7-9 TGTGCCAGCACTGGAAGGGGATATGGAAACACCATATATTTT CASTGRGYGNTIYF
NA TRBJ1-2 NA TRBV5-1 TGCGCCAGCAGCTTGGGGGGGACCAGATCGAGGTCAGATGGCTACACCTTC CASSLGGTRSRSDGYTF
NA TRBJ2-1 NA TRBV7-9 TGTGCCAGCAGCTTAGATCTGGTAACCTACAATGAGCAGTTCTTC CASSLDLVTYNEQFF
NA TRBJ1-1 NA TRBV4-2 TGTGCCAGCAGCCGGGAGGGACGGGGAACTGAAGCTTTCTTT CASSREGRGTEAFF
NA TRBJ1-2 once TRBV2 TGTGCCAGTACAGGGAATAACTATGGCTACACCTTC CASTGNNYGYTF
TRBD1 TRBJ2-1 NA TRBV9 TGTGCCAGCAGCACCGGACAGGGCTCCTACAATGAGCAGTTCTTC CASSTGQGSYNEQFF
TRBD1 TRBJ1-4 NA TRBV11-2 TGTGCCAGCAGCCCGATGGGACAGCTTAATGAAAAACTGTTTTTT CASSPMGQLNEKLFF
TRBD2 TRBJ2-7 NA TRBV7-8 TGTGCCAGCAGCGCCCAATTAGCGGGGGGCCACGAGCAGTACTTC CASSAQLAGGHEQYF
NA TRBJ1-6 NA TRBV5-5 TGTGCCAGCGGGAGGGGCCAGGCAAATTCACCCCTCCACTTT CASGRGQANSPLHF
TRBD1 TRBJ2-5 NA TRBV12-3/TRBV12-4 TGTGCCAGCAGGACAGGGGAGACCCAGTACTTC CASRTGETQYF
TRBD2 TRBJ2-3 few TRBV28 TGTGCCAGCAGTTCCTACCGACTAGCCGCAGATACGCAGTATTTT CASSSYRLAADTQYF
NA TRBJ1-4 few TRBV18 TGTGCCAGCTCACCAAAGGGAGATGAAAAACTGTTTTTT CASSPKGDEKLFF
NA TRBJ2-3 NA TRBV6-2/TRBV6-3 TGTGCCAGCAGTCGAGGATGGGGGCGCACAGATACGCAGTATTTT CASSRGWGRTDTQYF
TRBD1 TRBJ1-2 NA TRBV24-1 TGTGCCACCAGTGATACAGGGGACCGAGGCTACACCTTC CATSDTGDRGYTF
NA TRBJ2-3 NA TRBV7-2 TGTGCCAGCAGCTTAGTCAGGGGAGGGACAGATACGCAGTATTTT CASSLVRGGTDTQYF
NA TRBJ1-4 NA TRBV5-1 TGCGCCAGCAGCAATGATGGGGGAAGCGGAGAAAAACTGTTTTTT CASSNDGGSGEKLFF
NA TRBJ2-1 few TRBV20-1 TGCAGTGCTCCGGGCCGGAATGAGCAGTTCTTC CSAPGRNEQFF
TRBD1 TRBJ1-1 NA TRBV6-1 TGTGCCAGCAGTGAACAGGGGGCAGTCACTGAAGCTTTCTTT CASSEQGAVTEAFF
NA TRBJ1-2 NA TRBV12-3/TRBV12-4 TGTGCCAGCAGTCTACGGACCTGGCGGGGCTACACCTTC CASSLRTWRGYTF